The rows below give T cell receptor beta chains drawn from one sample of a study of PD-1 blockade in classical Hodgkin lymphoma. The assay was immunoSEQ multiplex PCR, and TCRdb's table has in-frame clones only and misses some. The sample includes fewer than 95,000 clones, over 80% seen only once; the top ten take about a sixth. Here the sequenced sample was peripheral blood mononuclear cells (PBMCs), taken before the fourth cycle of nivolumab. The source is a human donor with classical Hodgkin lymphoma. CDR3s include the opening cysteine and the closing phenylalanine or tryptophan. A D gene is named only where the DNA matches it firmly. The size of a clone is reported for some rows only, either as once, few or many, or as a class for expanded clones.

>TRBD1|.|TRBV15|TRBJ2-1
CATSRVGPGQGYNEQFF
TGTGCCACCAGCAGAGTGGGGCCGGGACAGGGATACAATGAGCAGTTCTTC
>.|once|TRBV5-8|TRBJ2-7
CASSFGSLEGRYGEQYF
TGTGCCAGCAGCTTCGGGAGCCTGGAGGGCCGCTACGGCGAGCAGTACTTC
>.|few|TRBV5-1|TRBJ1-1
CASSLARQLEAFF
TGCGCCAGCAGCTTGGCCCGACAGCTTGAAGCTTTCTTT
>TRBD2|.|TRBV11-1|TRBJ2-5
CASSSRGREMRETQYF
TGTGCCAGCAGCTCCCGAGGGCGGGAGATGAGGGAGACCCAGTACTTC
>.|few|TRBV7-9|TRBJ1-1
CASSSDKNLGAFF
TGTGCCAGCAGCTCCGACAAAAACCTGGGAGCTTTCTTT
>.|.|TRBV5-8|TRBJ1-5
CASSLGGTRSNQPQHF
TGTGCCAGCAGCTTAGGAGGGACTCGCAGCAATCAGCCCCAGCATTTT
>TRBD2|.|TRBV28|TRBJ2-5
CASSLLAGGSQETQYF
TGTGCCAGCAGTTTACTAGCGGGAGGATCCCAAGAGACCCAGTACTTC
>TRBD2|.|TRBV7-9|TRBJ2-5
CASSLGLAEETQYF
TGTGCCAGCAGCCTGGGACTAGCGGAAGAGACCCAGTACTTC
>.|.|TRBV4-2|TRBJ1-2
CASSRPAAEANYGYTF
TGTGCCAGCAGCCGCCCCGCCGCAGAAGCCAACTATGGCTACACCTTC
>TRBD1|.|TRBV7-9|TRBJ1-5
CASSIGVRGTENQPQHF
TGTGCCAGCAGTATAGGGGTAAGGGGGACAGAAAATCAGCCCCAGCATTTT
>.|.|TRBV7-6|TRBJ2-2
CASSLGPGAPSNTGELFF
TGTGCCAGCAGCTTAGGCCCCGGGGCGCCCTCCAACACCGGGGAGCTGTTTTTT
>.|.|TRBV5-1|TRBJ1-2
CASSPTAGSGYGYTF
TGCGCCAGCAGCCCTACGGCGGGGTCAGGCTATGGCTACACCTTC
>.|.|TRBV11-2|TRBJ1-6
CASSSLFGGSSPLHF
TGTGCCAGCAGCTCCCTTTTTGGGGGTAGCTCACCCCTCCACTTT
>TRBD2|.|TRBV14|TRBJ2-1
CASSPRLAGGYEQFF
TGTGCCAGCAGCCCCAGACTAGCGGGAGGATATGAGCAGTTCTTC
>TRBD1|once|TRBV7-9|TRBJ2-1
CASKRTPGTGSSSYNEQFF
TGTGCCAGCAAGCGAACCCCCGGGACAGGGTCCAGCTCCTACAATGAGCAGTTCTTC
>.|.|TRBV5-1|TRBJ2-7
CASSLKLGTTLPYEQYF
TGCGCCAGCAGCTTGAAATTAGGGACCACCCTCCCCTACGAGCAGTACTTC
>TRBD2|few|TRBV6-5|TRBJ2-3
CASMAAGSTDTQYF
TGTGCCAGCATGGCAGCGGGGAGCACAGATACGCAGTATTTT
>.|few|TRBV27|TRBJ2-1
CASSLIVGNEQFF
TGTGCCAGCAGTTTAATTGTAGGCAATGAGCAGTTCTTC
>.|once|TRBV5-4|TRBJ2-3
CASSSTDTQYF
TGTGCCAGCAGCAGCACAGATACGCAGTATTTT
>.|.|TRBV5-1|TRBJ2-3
CASSLVPQGGTDTQYF
TGCGCCAGCAGCTTGGTTCCCCAAGGGGGCACAGATACGCAGTATTTT
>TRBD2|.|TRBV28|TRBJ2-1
CASSLTAGLAGGMGNEQFF
TGTGCCAGCAGTTTAACCGCTGGACTAGCGGGGGGTATGGGCAATGAGCAGTTCTTC
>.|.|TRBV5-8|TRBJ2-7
CASSWRGSSSYEQYF
TGTGCCAGCAGCTGGAGGGGCTCCAGCTCCTACGAGCAGTACTTC
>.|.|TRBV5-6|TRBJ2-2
CASSLFGSTTGELFF
TGTGCCAGCAGCTTATTCGGGAGTACCACCGGGGAGCTGTTTTTT
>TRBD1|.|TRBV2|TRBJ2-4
CASSEVAGGSNIQYF
TGTGCCAGCAGTGAAGTGGCAGGGGGCTCGAACATTCAGTACTTC
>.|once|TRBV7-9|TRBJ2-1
CASSFVTDPSSYNEQFF
TGTGCCAGCAGCTTCGTCACGGATCCAAGCTCCTACAATGAGCAGTTCTTC
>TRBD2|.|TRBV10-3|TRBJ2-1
CAISEQAGGLGNEQFF
TGTGCCATCAGTGAGCAAGCGGGAGGTTTAGGGAATGAGCAGTTCTTC
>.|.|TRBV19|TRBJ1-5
CASSISSTMGSNQPQHF
TGTGCCAGTAGTATAAGTTCGACGATGGGCAGCAATCAGCCCCAGCATTTT